This passage covers 13 T cell receptor beta chains from one sample sequenced in a study of regulatory T cells in long-lasting Graves disease. Arm-PCR of CDR3 regions and iRepertoire HTBI primers were used to build TCR beta libraries. From the multiplex PCR reads, TCRdb called clonotypes with MiXCR, one entry per CDR3 protein. The sample contains roughly 350,000 distinct CDR3 sequences, approximately 15% of which appear only once. Time point: newly diagnosed GD, antithyroid drugs for less than 3 months. After RNA was extracted from PBMCs, the TCR library was made from it. This sample was shared with a second study, whose subject was T cells in Graves' hyperthyroidism and ophthalmopathy.

The source material was peripheral blood mononuclear cells (PBMCs), sampled at new diagnosis, from a patient treated with antithyroid drugs. These receptors originate from a man aged 35-49 years with Graves disease.

CDR3 in DNA: TGTGCCAGCAGCCAAGATGCACAGGGCCATCAGCCCCAGCATTTT. Protein sequence: CASSQDAQGHQPQHF. The rearrangement uses TRBV3-1 and TRBJ1-5; D might be TRBD1 (6 bases). CDR1 LGHDT and CDR2 YNNKEL come from the germline V gene (reference sequence). The CDR3 runs to 15 residues. V lost 0 bases, J lost 5 bases, and 11 bases lay in between.

At least ten counts were recorded for this clonotype. The chain is built from TRBV7-9 and TRBJ2-7, with no clear D. Germline V gene sequence: CDR1 SEHNR, CDR2 FQNEAQ (reference sequence). This CDR3 region has 13 residues. With 5 bases removed from V and 6 bases from J, the gap between germline ends came to 14 bases. The CDR3 nucleotides are TGTGCCAGCAGCACCCGTTCGGACGGCGAGCAGTACTTC. It translates to CASSTRSDGEQYF.

This clonotype was seen at least ten times. The J gene is TRBJ1-5, the V gene TRBV6-1; D not certain. Trimming removed 6 bases at V and 5 bases at J, with 11 bases between. CDR1 and CDR2 (germline): MNHNS, SASEGT. The CDR3 contains 13 residues. The CDR3 nucleotides read TGTGCCAGCAGAAATAACAGTTATCAGCCCCAGCATTTT. It yields the protein CASRNNSYQPQHF.

This clonotype has just a few counts. A read error is likely here: a far larger clone is one base away. The chain carries TRBV11-2 and TRBJ2-5; the D gene is possibly TRBD1 (5 bases). The J call is uncertain, as TRBJ2-1 better fits the DNA end. The CDR3 is 15 residues long. Germline CDR1 and CDR2: SGHAT and FQNNGV. The CDR3 sequence: CTSSLRTNLYNEQFF. CDR3 in DNA: TGTACCAGCAGCTTAAGGACAAACCTCTACAATGAGCAGTTCTTC.

This clonotype was counted a few times. The chain links TRBV5-1 to TRBJ1-6, with no clear D. CDR1 is SGHRS, CDR2 YFSETQ, per germline. The CDR3 contains 15 residues. Trimming took off 5 bases at V and 7 bases at J, with 16 bases between the two ends. CDR3 coding DNA: TGCGCCAGCAGTTTATTGGGAGGATTCAATTCACCCCTCCACTTT. It specifies CASSLLGGFNSPLHF.

This clonotype was counted ten times or more. A junction boundary mismatches the germline segment, possibly from a read error. This chain links TRBV3-1 with TRBJ2-7; D remains unclear. This CDR3 region has 13 residues. CDR1 and CDR2 from the germline V gene are LGHDT and YNNKEL (reference sequence). The CDR3 sequence is CASSQATRPRIDF. The CDR3 DNA is TGTGCCAGCAGCCAAGCGACACGTCCTCGGATAGACTTC.

This clonotype has more than one count but fewer than ten. The rearrangement uses TRBV4-1 and TRBJ1-4; D not resolved. Trimming removed 2 bases at V and 0 bases at J, with 19 bases between. The CDR3 consists of 19 residues. Germline CDR1 MGHRA, CDR2 YSYEKL. In DNA form, the CDR3 reads TGCGCCAGCAGCCAATATCTTCTTGGCAGCATCCCAACTAATGAAAAACTGTTTTTT. This translates into CASSQYLLGSIPTNEKLFF.

This clonotype showed up just a few times. The CDR3 loop is CASSRYRDRVTGELFF. CDR3 DNA sequence: TGCGCCAGCAGCCGCTACCGGGACAGGGTCACCGGGGAGCTGTTTTTT. The chain couples TRBV4-1 to TRBJ2-2, with TRBD1 identical over 9 bases. Unmatched junction bases numbered 7, after V lost 4 bases and J lost 4 bases. The CDR3 is 16 residues long. In germline, CDR1 is MGHRA, CDR2 YSYEKL.

In its sample, this clonotype was seen many times. The chain combines TRBV6-4 with TRBJ2-1; 14 nucleotides agree with TRBD2. V shed 4 bases, J shed 4 bases, and the junction held 0 bases outside the gene matches. CDR3 length equals 15 residues. Germline lookup yields CDR1 MRHNA and CDR2 SNTAGT. For the CDR3, the DNA is TGTGCCAGCAGTGGGACTAGCGGGGGGTACAATGAGCAGTTCTTC. It specifies CASSGTSGGYNEQFF.

The gene calls are TRBV28 and TRBJ2-2; unclear D gene. CDR3 length equals 15 residues. V gave up 7 bases and J gave up 6 bases, with 18 bases separating them. Germline V lookup: CDR1 MDHEN, CDR2 SYDVKM. The CDR3 protein is CASTPGAPQAGELFF. For the CDR3, the DNA is TGTGCCAGCACCCCCGGAGCGCCCCAGGCCGGGGAGCTGTTTTTT.

This clonotype turned up a few times. The V gene is TRBV20-1, the J gene TRBJ2-7; unclear D gene. The V gene lost 5 bases and the J gene lost 9 bases, with 14 bases spanning the gap. Per the germline V gene, CDR1 is DFQATT and CDR2 is SNEGSKA (reference sequence). The CDR3 is 11 amino acids. CDR3 nucleotide sequence: TGCAGTGCTCCTCTTGGGTCCACGCAGTACTTC. It yields the protein CSAPLGSTQYF.

This clonotype was found a few times. The CDR3 here is CASSRHINQPQHF. CDR3 in DNA: TGTGCCAGTAGTAGACATATCAATCAGCCCCAGCATTTT. The V gene is TRBV19, the J gene TRBJ1-5; D gene unclear. The CDR3 extends over 13 amino acids. Germline values: CDR1 LNHDA, CDR2 SQIVND (reference sequence). V shed 4 bases and J shed 3 bases, with 7 bases lying between them.

The chain couples TRBV11-1 to TRBJ2-7; D ambiguous. Trimming stripped 3 bases from V and 2 bases from J, with 11 bases between. Germline CDR1 and CDR2: SGHAT and FQDESV (reference sequence). The CDR3 loop spans 14 amino acids. This chain's CDR3 is CASSFQVGTYEQYF. The CDR3 DNA is TGTGCCAGCAGCTTTCAGGTAGGGACCTACGAGCAGTACTTC.